The text below deals with one TCR beta chain. The PCR was carried out with 60 Vbeta primers and 13 Jbeta primers. Sequenced by immunoSEQ multiplex PCR; TCRdb stores in-frame clones only, minus some. The data hold some 200,000 clones, with 80% observed a single time. There are 17 residues in the CDR3. After removal of 5 bases from V and 0 bases from J, the junction contained 6 bases not matched to a gene. Germline CDR1 and CDR2: LGHNA and YSLEER. The data derive from a study of cytomegalovirus exposure and HLA in healthy donors. Sequencing was carried out using PBMCs. This receptor was identified in a man aged 40-49 years in good health and CMV-seropositive. The gene calls are TRBV4-3 and TRBJ2-6; TRBD1 aligns across 8 bases. The CDR3 DNA sequence: TGCGCCAGCAGCGGACAGGGTTCCAGCTCTGGGGCCAACGTCCTGACTTTC. Translated, it gives CASSGQGSSSGANVLTF.